The entry below describes one T cell receptor beta chain. Between 1 and 8 samples, pretreatment and on-treatment, were given by each patient. TCR analog templates of synthetic origin were spiked into each PCR. The protocol was immunoSEQ multiplex PCR, while the TCRdb copy is restricted to in-frame clones and leaves out a portion. The sample lists roughly 30,000 clones, about 87% occurring once. These data belong to a study of PD-L1 blockade in urothelial cancer. In the study overall: From 0 to 3 prior chemotherapy regimens had been given to the patients. Once treatment had started, blood was analyzed at 3 weeks (second dose) and again at 6 weeks.

V was trimmed by 2 bases and J by 0 bases, leaving 17 bases between them. The CDR3 covers 19 residues. The germline gives CDR1 ENHRY, CDR2 SYGVKD. The TCR comes from a man aged 50-60 years with urothelial cancer. The V call is TRBV10-3, the J call TRBJ2-6, with D possibly matching TRBD1 (5 bases). The sequences come from PBMCs, collected around atezolizumab (anti-PD-L1) treatment. CDR3 region: CAISEGRQFLNSGANVLTF. The CDR3 nucleotides are TGTGCCATCAGTGAGGGGCGACAGTTTTTAAACTCTGGGGCCAACGTCCTGACTTTC.